This T cell receptor (beta chain) comes out of a study of T cell responses to AZD1222 COVID-19 vaccine. The data were produced by immunoSEQ multiplex PCR, yet TCRdb's version contains in-frame clones alone and is incomplete. The sample yields over 90,000 clones, approximately 90% seen once. The V and J ends lost 5 bases and 6 bases respectively, with 6 bases between them. The CDR3 runs 11 residues. Germline V gene lookup returns CDR1 SGHVS and CDR2 FQNEAQ. The material was peripheral blood, obtained 28 days after the second AZD1222 dose. The chain combines TRBV7-8 with TRBJ2-3; D is unclear. This sequence was found in an adult who received the AZD1222 COVID-19 vaccine. CDR3 loop: CASSPLDTQYF. CDR3 bases: TGTGCCAGCAGCCCCCTTGATACGCAGTATTTT.